This T cell receptor (beta chain) was observed in a study of OX40 agonist ivuxolimab in advanced cancers. Produced via immunoSEQ multiplex PCR; TCRdb's table is partial and in-frame only. The sample gives 30,000 to 40,000 clones, about 90% of which show up once; around 20% is in the top ten. From germline, CDR1 is MDHEN and CDR2 SYDVKM. V was shortened by 6 bases and J by 5 bases, with 19 bases between the two germline ends. CDR3 length: 15 amino acids. This chain connects TRBV28 to TRBJ1-1; D not resolved. Specimen: CD4+ or CD8+ T cells sorted from blood, collected in a trial of the OX40 agonist ivuxolimab. This TCR came from an adult with an advanced solid tumor such as melanoma, head and neck, liver or kidney cancer. CDR3 sequence: CASRLRRSRGTEAFF. The CDR3 nucleotides read TGTGCCAGCAGGCTTCGACGCTCCCGTGGGACTGAAGCTTTCTTT.